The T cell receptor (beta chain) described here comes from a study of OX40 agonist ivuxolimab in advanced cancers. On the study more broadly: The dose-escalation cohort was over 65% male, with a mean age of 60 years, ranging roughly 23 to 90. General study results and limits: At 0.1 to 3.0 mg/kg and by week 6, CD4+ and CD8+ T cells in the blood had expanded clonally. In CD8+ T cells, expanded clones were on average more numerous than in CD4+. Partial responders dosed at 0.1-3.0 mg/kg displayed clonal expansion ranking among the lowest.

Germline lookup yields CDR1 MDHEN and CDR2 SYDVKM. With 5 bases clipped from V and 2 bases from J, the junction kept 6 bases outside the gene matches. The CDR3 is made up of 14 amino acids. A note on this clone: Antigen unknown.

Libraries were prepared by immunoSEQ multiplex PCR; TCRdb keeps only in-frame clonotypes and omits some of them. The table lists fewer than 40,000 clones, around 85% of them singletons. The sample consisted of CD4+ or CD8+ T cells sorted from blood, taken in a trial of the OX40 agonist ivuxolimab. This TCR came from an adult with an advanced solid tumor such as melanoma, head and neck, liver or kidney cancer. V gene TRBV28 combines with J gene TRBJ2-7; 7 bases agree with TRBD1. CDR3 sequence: CASSPDRTTYEQYF. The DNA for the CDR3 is TGTGCCAGCAGTCCGGACAGGACAACCTACGAGCAGTACTTC.